This TCR beta chain was observed in a study of glioma-infiltrating T cells after dendritic cell vaccination. PBMC were collected before vaccination, two weeks after the third vaccination, and at progression. Germline values: CDR1 MNHEY, CDR2 SMNVEV (reference sequence). CDR3 size: 12 residues. Remarks on this clone: One junction end disagrees with the germline gene, perhaps due to a read error.

The assay was immunoSEQ multiplex PCR, and TCRdb's table has in-frame clones only and misses some. The sample shows tens of thousands of clones, around nine tenths of them seen only once. The TCR originated in a human donor with glioblastoma. The V call is TRBV27, the J call TRBJ2-1; D not resolved. The specimen comprised blood, sampled before dendritic cell vaccination. As DNA, the CDR3 is TGTGCCAGCAGAACCCAATACAATCAGCAGTTCTTC. Residues: CASRTQYNQQFF.